This T cell receptor (beta chain) is from a study of cytomegalovirus exposure and HLA in healthy donors. Whole-study findings and limits: Despite most TCR sequences being rare, some public TCRs occurred in many donors.

Germline CDR1 and CDR2: SGDLS and YYNGEE. The CDR3 length is 12 residues. V was trimmed by 4 bases and J by 4 bases, leaving 6 bases between them. This clone has just a few counts. Its antigen is as yet unknown. Method: immunoSEQ multiplex PCR; TCRdb's copy keeps in-frame clones and lacks some. In the table there are about 140,000 clones, approximately 84% of which are singletons. The sequenced sample was PBMCs. This receptor was identified in a man aged 25 to 40 in good health and CMV-seropositive. This sequence joins TRBV9 and TRBJ1-3, with D maybe TRBD1 (5 bases). CDR3 amino acids: CASSRGGNTIYF. The CDR3 bases are TGTGCCAGCAGCCGGGGGGGAAACACCATATATTTT.